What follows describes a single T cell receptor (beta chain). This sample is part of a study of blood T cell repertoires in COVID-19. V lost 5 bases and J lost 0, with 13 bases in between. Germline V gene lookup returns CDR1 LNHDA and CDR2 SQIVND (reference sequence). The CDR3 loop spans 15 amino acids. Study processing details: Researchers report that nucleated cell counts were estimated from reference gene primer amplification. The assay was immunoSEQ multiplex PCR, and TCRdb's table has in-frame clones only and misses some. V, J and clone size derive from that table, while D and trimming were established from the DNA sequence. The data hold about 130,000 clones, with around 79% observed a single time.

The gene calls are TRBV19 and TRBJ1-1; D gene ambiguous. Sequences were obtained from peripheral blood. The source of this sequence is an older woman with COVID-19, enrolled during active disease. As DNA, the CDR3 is TGTGCCAGTAGTGTCGGGGTAGGAGTGAACACTGAAGCTTTCTTT. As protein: CASSVGVGVNTEAFF.